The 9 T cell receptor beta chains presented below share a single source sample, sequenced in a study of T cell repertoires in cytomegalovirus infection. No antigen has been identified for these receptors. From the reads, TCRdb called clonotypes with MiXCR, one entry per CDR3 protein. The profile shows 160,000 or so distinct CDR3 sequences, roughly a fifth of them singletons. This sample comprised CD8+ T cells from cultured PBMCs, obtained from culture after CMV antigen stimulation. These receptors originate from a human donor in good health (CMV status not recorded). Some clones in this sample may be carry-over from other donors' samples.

CDR3 DNA: TGCGCCAGCAGCTTGAGCCGACAGAGAGATTCCTACGAGCAGTACTTC. This codes for CASSLSRQRDSYEQYF. This chain links TRBV5-1 with TRBJ2-7; maybe TRBD1 (5 bases). This CDR3 has 16 residues. The V gene lost 1 base and the J gene lost 1 base, with 15 bases spanning the gap. Germline assignment: CDR1 SGHRS and CDR2 YFSETQ.

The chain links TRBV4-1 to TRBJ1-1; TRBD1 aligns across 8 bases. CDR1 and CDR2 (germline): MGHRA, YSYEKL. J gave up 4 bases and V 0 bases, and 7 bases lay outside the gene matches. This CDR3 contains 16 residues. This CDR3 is CASSQDRAGGLTEAFF. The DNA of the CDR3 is TGCGCCAGCAGCCAAGATAGGGCAGGGGGCCTCACTGAAGCTTTCTTT.

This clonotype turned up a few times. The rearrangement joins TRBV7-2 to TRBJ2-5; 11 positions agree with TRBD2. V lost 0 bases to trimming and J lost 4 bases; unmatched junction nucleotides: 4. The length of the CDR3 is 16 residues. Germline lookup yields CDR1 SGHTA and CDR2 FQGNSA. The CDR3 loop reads CASSLATSGVRETQYF. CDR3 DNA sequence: TGTGCCAGCAGCTTAGCGACTAGCGGGGTTAGAGAGACCCAGTACTTC.

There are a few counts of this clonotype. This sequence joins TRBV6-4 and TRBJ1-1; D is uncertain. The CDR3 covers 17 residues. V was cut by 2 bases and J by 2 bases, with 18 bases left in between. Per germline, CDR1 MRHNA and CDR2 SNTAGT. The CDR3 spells CASSDTWGGPVNTEAFF. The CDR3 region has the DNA TGTGCCAGCAGTGACACCTGGGGAGGGCCGGTAAACACTGAAGCTTTCTTT.

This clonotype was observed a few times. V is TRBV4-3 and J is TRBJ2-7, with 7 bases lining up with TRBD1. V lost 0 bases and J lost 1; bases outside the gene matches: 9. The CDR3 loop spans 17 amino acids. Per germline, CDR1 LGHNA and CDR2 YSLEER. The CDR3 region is CASSQEPPPGQSYEQYF. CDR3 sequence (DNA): TGCGCCAGCAGCCAAGAGCCCCCCCCGGGACAGTCCTACGAGCAGTACTTC.

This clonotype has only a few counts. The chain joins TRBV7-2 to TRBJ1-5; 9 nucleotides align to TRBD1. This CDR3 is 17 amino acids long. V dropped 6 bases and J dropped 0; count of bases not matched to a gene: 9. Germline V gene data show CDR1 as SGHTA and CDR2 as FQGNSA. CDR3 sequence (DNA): TGTGCCAGCAGGTCCGGGACAGGGTTTGGTAGCAATCAGCCCCAGCATTTT. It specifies CASRSGTGFGSNQPQHF.

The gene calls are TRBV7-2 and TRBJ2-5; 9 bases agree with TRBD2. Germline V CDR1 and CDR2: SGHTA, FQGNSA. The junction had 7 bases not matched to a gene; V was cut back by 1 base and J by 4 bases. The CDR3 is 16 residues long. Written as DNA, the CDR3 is TGTGCCAGCAGCTTAGAAGCGGGGGGCCCGGCAGAGACCCAGTACTTC. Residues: CASSLEAGGPAETQYF.

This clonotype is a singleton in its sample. The CDR3 is CASSGQTGTGDAGELFF. The DNA of the CDR3 is TGTGCCAGCAGTGGCCAAACCGGGACAGGGGATGCCGGGGAGCTGTTTTTT. This chain connects TRBV6-4 to TRBJ2-2, with 10 bases identical to TRBD1. The CDR3 loop spans 17 amino acids. In germline, CDR1 is MRHNA, CDR2 SNTAGT. V lost 4 bases and J lost 6; bases outside the gene matches: 11.

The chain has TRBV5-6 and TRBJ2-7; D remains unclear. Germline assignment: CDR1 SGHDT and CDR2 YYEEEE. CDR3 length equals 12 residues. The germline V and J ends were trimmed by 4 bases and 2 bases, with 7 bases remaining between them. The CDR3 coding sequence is TGTGCCAGCAGCAATACAGCCTACGAGCAGTACTTC. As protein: CASSNTAYEQYF.